The T cell receptor beta chain under discussion was sequenced for a study of shared clonotypes between healthy human individuals. The overall study: Ranging from 18 to 49 in age, donors were a couple of women and a few men. Study-level findings and limits: Sequencing depth was predicted to influence how clonotypes are shared among donors.

The germline V gene has CDR1 WSHSY and CDR2 SAAADI. Germline trimming cut 0 bases from V and 7 bases from J; bases unmatched to any gene: 16. The CDR3 consists of 19 residues. Investigators spread the genomic DNA of each subset evenly over several immunoSEQ plates. Assay used: immunoSEQ multiplex PCR; TCRdb lists only in-frame clones, some missing. The data contain under 750,000 clones, roughly 72% of them singletons. On this clone: The target antigen is unknown.

This receptor was identified in a woman in her twenties or thirties in good health. The specimen was memory CD4+ T cells sorted from blood. Subset in this sample: CD45RA-negative fraction. The genes are TRBV10-2 and TRBJ1-5; 9 bases align to TRBD1. The CDR3 sequence: CASSESFFTGGIKAQPQHF. In DNA, the CDR3 is TGCGCCAGCAGTGAGTCCTTTTTTACAGGGGGCATAAAAGCCCAGCCCCAGCATTTT.